The 14 T cell receptor beta chains below were found in one sample sequenced in a study of early T cells in non-severe SARS-CoV-2 infection. MiXCR was run by TCRdb on the 5' RACE reads, yielding one entry per CDR3 protein. The sample lists 90,000 to 120,000 distinct CDR3 sequences, roughly an eighth seen once, with less than 3.5% in the top ten. The material sequenced was whole blood. These receptor sequences come from an adult who was a healthcare worker with PCR-confirmed SARS-CoV-2 infection or an uninfected control (not recorded which).

V and J are TRBV12-3 or TRBV12-4 and TRBJ2-4; TRBD1 matches 10 bases. The CDR3 is 16 residues long. Unmatched junction bases numbered 3, after V lost 0 bases and J lost 4 bases. CDR3 DNA: TGTGCCAGCAGTTTAGCAGGGACAGGGGTGAAAAACATTCAGTACTTC. Translated, it gives CASSLAGTGVKNIQYF.

This clonotype came up many times. J is TRBJ2-5 and V is TRBV11-2, with D tentatively TRBD1 (7 bases). Germline CDR1 is SGHAT and CDR2 is FQNNGV. The CDR3 runs 16 residues. V was pared by 6 bases and J by 0 bases, with 17 bases between. CDR3 in amino acids: CASSWGDSLNQETQYF. CDR3 DNA sequence: TGTGCCAGCAGTTGGGGGGACAGCCTAAACCAAGAGACCCAGTACTTC. The full variable domain, its missing parts supplied by reference TRBV11-2 and TRBJ2-5, is EAGVAQSPRYKIIEKRQSVAFWCNPISGHATLYWYQQILGQGPKLLIQFQNNGVVDDSQLPKDRFSAERLKGVDSTLKIQPAKLEDSAVYLCASSWGDSLNQETQYFGPGTRLLVL.

At least ten counts were recorded for this clonotype. The chain carries TRBV11-2 and TRBJ2-2; D may correspond to TRBD1 or TRBD2 (5 bases each). Trimming cost V 9 bases and J 5 bases, with 19 bases left between them. The germline CDR1 and CDR2 sequences are SGHAT and FQNNGV. CDR3 size: 15 residues. CDR3: CASSHPGRTTGELFF. The CDR3 coding sequence is TGTGCCAGTTCCCATCCGGGACGGACGACCGGGGAGCTGTTTTTT.

The rearrangement uses TRBV7-2 and TRBJ1-1, with D maybe TRBD1 (5 bases). V was cut by 5 bases and J by 1 base, with 14 bases left in between. Germline V lookup: CDR1 SGHTA, CDR2 FQGNSA. The CDR3 totals 15 residues. As DNA, the CDR3 is TGTGCCAGCAGCCCGAGGCAGGGACCGAACACTGAAGCTTTCTTT. This gives the protein CASSPRQGPNTEAFF.

This chain uses TRBV29-1 with TRBJ2-7; 11 bases agree with TRBD1. Looked up from germline, CDR1 is SQVTM and CDR2 is ANQGSEA. The CDR3 spans 14 residues. V lost 3 bases and J lost 3; bases outside the gene matches: 4. This CDR3 is CSVDWTGGFYEQYF. As DNA, the CDR3 is TGCAGCGTTGACTGGACAGGGGGCTTCTACGAGCAGTACTTC.

This clonotype appeared a single time. This sequence joins TRBV3-1 and TRBJ2-7, with TRBD1 identical over 8 bases. Germline trimming cut 0 bases from V and 6 bases from J; bases unmatched to any gene: 10. Germline loops: CDR1 LGHDT, CDR2 YNNKEL (reference sequence). The CDR3 runs 16 residues. The CDR3 region is CASSQDRSAGGGEQYF. CDR3 sequence (DNA): TGTGCCAGCAGCCAAGATCGGAGTGCAGGGGGCGGCGAGCAGTACTTC.

This clonotype was counted at least ten times. The chain couples TRBV28 to TRBJ1-6, with D possibly being TRBD1 (6 bases). V lost 5 bases, J lost 7 bases, and 12 bases lay in between. This CDR3 contains 14 residues. CDR1 and CDR2 (germline): MDHEN, SYDVKM. The CDR3 nucleotides are TGTGCCAGCAGTGGGAGGGGGTGGAATTCACCCCTCCACTTT. Translating it yields CASSGRGWNSPLHF.

For this clonotype: This could be a read error, since a much larger clone is one nucleotide away. The chain couples TRBV28 to TRBJ2-1, with D perhaps given as TRBD1 or TRBD2 (5 bases each). The CDR3 sequence is 15 residues long. CDR1 is MDHEN and CDR2 is SYDVKM in the germline V gene. CDR3 sequence: CASSRAAQAWNEQLF. CDR3 bases: TGTGCCAGCAGCCGAGCGGCACAGGCCTGGAATGAGCAGCTCTTC. Drawing the rest from reference TRBV28 and TRBJ2-1, the complete variable domain is DVKVTQSSRYLVKRTGEKVFLECVQDMDHENMFWYRQDPGLGLRLIYFSYDVKMKEKGDIPEGYSVSREKKERFSLILESASTNQTSMYLCASSRAAQAWNEQLFGPGTRLTVL.

Note on this clonotype: An end of the junction does not agree with germline; a read error may underlie this. The rearrangement links TRBV29-1 to TRBJ2-3, with a possible D match to TRBD2 (5 bases). CDR3 length equals 14 residues. CDR1 SQVTM and CDR2 ANQGSEA come from the germline V gene. For the CDR3, the DNA is TGCAGCGTCGCAGGACCTTCTAGCATAGATACGCAGTATTTT. Residues: CSVAGPSSIDTQYF.

This clonotype was detected many times. The V gene is TRBV7-8, the J gene TRBJ2-7; 7 nucleotides line up with TRBD1. The germline gives CDR1 SGHVS, CDR2 FQNEAQ. J gave up 3 bases and V 3 bases, and 14 bases lay outside the gene matches. The CDR3 contains 17 residues. CDR3 bases: TGTGCCAGCAGCTTGACCCCCGGGACAGCTGTGATCTACGAGCAGTACTTC. Protein sequence: CASSLTPGTAVIYEQYF.

This clonotype was detected only a few times. This chain uses TRBV20-1 with TRBJ2-1; the match to TRBD2 covers 11 bases. With V trimmed by 4 bases and J by 7 bases, 12 bases remained unmatched. From germline, CDR1 is DFQATT and CDR2 SNEGSKA (reference sequence). The CDR3 is 16 residues long. The CDR3, as DNA: TGCAGTGCTACCCGCGTAGCGGGAGGGTTGAAGAATGAGCAGTTCTTC. Translating gives CSATRVAGGLKNEQFF.

This clonotype occurred many times. The J gene is TRBJ2-3, the V gene TRBV12-3 or TRBV12-4; no reliable D call. The length of the CDR3 is 13 residues. Trimming took 6 bases from V and 3 from J, leaving 10 bases between them. CDR3: CASSPPVTDTQYF. The CDR3 DNA reads as TGTGCCAGCAGCCCACCGGTGACAGATACGCAGTATTTT.

CDR3 in amino acids: CASSEAHYEQYF. CDR3 DNA: TGTGCCAGCAGTGAAGCGCACTACGAGCAGTACTTC. The rearrangement uses TRBV6-1 and TRBJ2-7; no clear D. This CDR3 has 12 residues. Per germline, CDR1 MNHNS and CDR2 SASEGT. V was pared by 0 bases and J by 3 bases, with 3 bases between.

This clonotype occurred a few times. The V call is TRBV5-8, the J call TRBJ1-5; TRBD1 matches at 9 bases. Per germline, CDR1 SGHTS and CDR2 YDEGEE. Trimming cost V 2 bases and J 5 bases; bases outside gene matches: 2. The CDR3 is 14 residues long. CDR3 in DNA: TGTGCCAGCAGCTTACAGGGGGCATATCAGCCCCAGCATTTT. As protein: CASSLQGAYQPQHF.